This TCR beta chain was recorded in a study of control samples from healthy donors and cancer patients. Method: immunoSEQ multiplex PCR; TCRdb's copy keeps in-frame clones and lacks some. The data hold roughly 160,000 clones, with around 94% observed a single time. The germline CDR1 and CDR2 sequences are LGHDT and YNNKEL (reference sequence). The V gene lost 4 bases and the J gene lost 5 bases, with 11 bases spanning the gap. This CDR3 has 13 amino acids. The sequenced material came from PBMCs. This TCR came from a man aged 60-69 years with colorectal cancer. The chain carries TRBV3-1 (or the pseudogene TRBV3-2) and TRBJ1-1, with D uncertain. CDR3 bases: TGTGCCAGCAGCCCTGCAGATTATACTGAAGCTTTCTTT. Amino acid sequence: CASSPADYTEAFF.